This T cell receptor (beta chain) was documented in a study of control samples from healthy donors and cancer patients. Sequencing was performed with immunoSEQ multiplex PCR; in TCRdb, only in-frame clones are kept and a portion is missing. This sample has about 170,000 clones, with 70% to 90% found just once. The CDR3 extends over 11 amino acids. The germline V gene encodes CDR1 DFQATT and CDR2 SNEGSKA (reference sequence). Trimming stripped 1 base from V and 5 bases from J, with 4 bases between. The chain employs TRBV20-1 and TRBJ2-3, with unresolved D. This TCR derives from a man aged 25 to 40 in good health. Source material: blood. The CDR3 coding sequence is TGCAGTGCTAGAGGGGTAGATACGCAGTATTTT. Amino acids: CSARGVDTQYF.